This T cell receptor beta chain was sequenced for a study of blood T cell repertoires in COVID-19. Study as a whole: The United States, Italy and Spain were the sources of the acute and convalescent COVID-19 samples. Sources were T cells, B-cell-depleted T cells, or PBMCs; the material itself was cDNA or gDNA.

In the authors' workflow: Counts of nucleated cells, estimated from reference gene primer amplification, were obtained. Using immunoSEQ multiplex PCR, the repertoire was profiled, and TCRdb retains in-frame clones only, with some absent. V and J calls and clone size are as listed in that table; D and trimming were resolved from the DNA. The sample contains 130,000 to 150,000 clones, over 85% of which appear only once. This clone was seen just once. The length of the CDR3 is 15 residues. The V gene's germline CDR1 is LGHNA and CDR2 YNFKEQ. Trimming left V 2 bases short and J 4 bases short, with 12 bases between.

The rearrangement links TRBV4-2 to TRBJ1-5; D might be TRBD1 (6 bases). This receptor was obtained from a human donor in a cohort sampled during active COVID-19. The specimen was peripheral blood. In DNA, the CDR3 is TGTGCCAGCAGCCAAAGGGGGTTTCTAAATCAGCCCCAGCATTTT. Its protein is CASSQRGFLNQPQHF.